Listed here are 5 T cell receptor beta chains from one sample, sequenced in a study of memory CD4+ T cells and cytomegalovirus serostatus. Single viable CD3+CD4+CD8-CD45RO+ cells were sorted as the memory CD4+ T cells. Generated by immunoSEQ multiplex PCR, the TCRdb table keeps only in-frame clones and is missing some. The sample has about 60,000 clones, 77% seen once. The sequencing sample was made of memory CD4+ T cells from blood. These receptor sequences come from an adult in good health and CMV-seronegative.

CDR3 sequence (DNA): TGCGCCAGCAGCCAAGGAAGGGGCGGGCGAGGGTCTCCCTACAATGAGCAGTTCTTC. Protein product: CASSQGRGGRGSPYNEQFF. This rearrangement joins TRBV4-1 to TRBJ2-1; D may correspond to TRBD1 or TRBD2 (5 bases each). Deletions cut 1 base from V and 2 bases from J, with 21 bases between. The germline gives CDR1 MGHRA, CDR2 YSYEKL. The CDR3 covers 19 residues.

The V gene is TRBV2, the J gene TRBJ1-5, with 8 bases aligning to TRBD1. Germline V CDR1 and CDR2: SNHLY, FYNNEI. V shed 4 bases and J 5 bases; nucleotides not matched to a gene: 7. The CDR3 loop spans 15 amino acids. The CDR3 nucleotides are TGTGCCAGCAGTGGTAGGCAGGGGGCTTATCAGCCCCAGCATTTT. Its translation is CASSGRQGAYQPQHF.

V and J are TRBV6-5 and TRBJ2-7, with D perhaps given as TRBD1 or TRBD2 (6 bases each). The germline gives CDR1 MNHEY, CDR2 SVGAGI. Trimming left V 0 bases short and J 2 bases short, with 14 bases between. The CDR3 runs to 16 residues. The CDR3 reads CASSYSIAEGAYEQYF. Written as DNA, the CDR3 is TGTGCCAGCAGTTACTCGATAGCGGAGGGGGCCTACGAGCAGTACTTC.

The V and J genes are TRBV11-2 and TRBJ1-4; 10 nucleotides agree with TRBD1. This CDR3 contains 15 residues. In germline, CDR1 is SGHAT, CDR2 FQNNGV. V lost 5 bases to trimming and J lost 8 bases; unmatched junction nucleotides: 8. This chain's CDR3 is CASSVGQGGGEKLFF. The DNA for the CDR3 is TGTGCCAGCAGCGTCGGACAGGGGGGCGGAGAAAAACTGTTTTTT. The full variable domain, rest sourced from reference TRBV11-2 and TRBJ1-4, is EAGVAQSPRYKIIEKRQSVAFWCNPISGHATLYWYQQILGQGPKLLIQFQNNGVVDDSQLPKDRFSAERLKGVDSTLKIQPAKLEDSAVYLCASSVGQGGGEKLFFGSGTQLSVL.

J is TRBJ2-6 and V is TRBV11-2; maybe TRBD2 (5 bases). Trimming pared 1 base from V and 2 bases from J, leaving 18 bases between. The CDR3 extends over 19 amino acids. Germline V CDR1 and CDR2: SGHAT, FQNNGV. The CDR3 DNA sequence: TGTGCCAGCAGCTTAGGGTTAGGGAGAGGAAGCGCTGGGGCCAACGTCCTGACTTTC. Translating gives CASSLGLGRGSAGANVLTF.